The 13 T cell receptor beta chains below come from one sample, sequenced in a study of OX40 agonist ivuxolimab in advanced cancers. Sequencing was performed with immunoSEQ multiplex PCR; in TCRdb, only in-frame clones are kept and a portion is missing. The data show more than 60,000 clones, around 81% seen once. Sequencing was performed on CD4+ or CD8+ T cells sorted from blood, taken in a trial of the OX40 agonist ivuxolimab. These receptors were obtained from an adult with an advanced solid tumor such as melanoma, head and neck, liver or kidney cancer.

The chain carries TRBV7-2 and TRBJ1-1; no clear D. Germline V CDR1 and CDR2: SGHTA, FQGNSA. Trimming took off 5 bases at V and 7 bases at J, with 11 bases between the two ends. The length of the CDR3 is 12 residues. The CDR3 loop reads CASSRRVDEAFF. CDR3 sequence (DNA): TGTGCCAGCAGCCGTAGGGTAGATGAAGCTTTCTTT. Full variable domain (rest looked up from reference TRBV7-2 and TRBJ1-1): GAGVSQSPSNKVTEKGKDVELRCDPISGHTALYWYRQSLGQGLEFLIYFQGNSAPDKSGLPSDRFSAERTGGSVSTLTIQRTQQEDSAVYLCASSRRVDEAFFGQGTRLTVV.

This chain uses TRBV6-6 with TRBJ2-5; D unclear. The last part of the DNA fits TRBJ2-7 better; the J call may be wrong. CDR1 is MNHNY and CDR2 is SVGAGI in the germline V gene (reference sequence). The length of the CDR3 is 14 residues. The CDR3 sequence is CASSYSPSSYEQYF. The CDR3 DNA is TGTGCCAGCAGTTACTCCCCCAGCTCCTACGAGCAGTACTTC.

The V and J genes are TRBV19 and TRBJ2-2; 9 bases are a match to TRBD1. Germline loops: CDR1 LNHDA, CDR2 SQIVND (reference sequence). This CDR3 comprises 14 residues. The junction had 4 bases not matched to a gene; V was cut back by 6 bases and J by 5 bases. The CDR3 sequence: CASSDRGKTGELFF. The CDR3 DNA sequence: TGTGCCAGTAGCGACAGGGGGAAGACCGGGGAGCTGTTTTTT.

The chain links TRBV7-9 to TRBJ2-1; the D gene is possibly TRBD1 (8 bases). The CDR3 is 15 residues long. Germline V gene data show CDR1 as SEHNR and CDR2 as FQNEAQ (reference sequence). Trimming stripped 5 bases from V and 4 bases from J, with 15 bases between. The CDR3 here is CASSVYRGGYNEQFF. The CDR3 nucleotides are TGTGCCAGCAGCGTGTACAGGGGGGGTTACAATGAGCAGTTCTTC. Based on the CDR3 plus reference TRBV7-9 and TRBJ2-1, the full variable domain is DTGVSQNPRHKITKRGQNVTFRCDPISEHNRLYWYRQTLGQGPEFLTYFQNEAQLEKSRLLSDRFSAERPKGSFSTLEIQRTEQGDSAMYLCASSVYRGGYNEQFFGPGTRLTVL.

A note on this clone: One junction end does not reproduce the germline sequence, and a read error may be involved. The chain combines TRBV7-7 with TRBJ1-3; weak D call: TRBD1 (5 bases). The CDR3 length is 14 residues. Germline V gives CDR1 SSHAT, CDR2 FNYEAQ (reference sequence). CDR3 region: CASSPDSSGNTIYF. DNA for the CDR3: TGTGCTAGCAGCCCTGACAGCTCTGGAAACACCATATATTTT.

This chain uses TRBV5-4 with TRBJ2-2; TRBD1 agrees at 9 bases. V was pared by 2 bases and J by 5 bases, with 7 bases of the junction left unmatched. Looked up from germline, CDR1 is SGHNT and CDR2 is YYREEE (reference sequence). This CDR3 spans 16 amino acids. For the CDR3, the DNA is TGTGCCAGCAGCTTCCATCGGACAGGGGCGACCGGGGAGCTGTTTTTT. It specifies CASSFHRTGATGELFF.

This rearrangement joins TRBV19 to TRBJ1-4; D not certain. The CDR3 consists of 13 residues. Germline V gene lookup returns CDR1 LNHDA and CDR2 SQIVND (reference sequence). Trimming removed 7 bases at V and 8 bases at J, with 14 bases between. CDR3 sequence reads: CASTGNVIEKLFF. DNA for the CDR3: TGTGCCAGTACGGGGAACGTAATAGAAAAACTGTTTTTT.

This sequence joins TRBV7-9 and TRBJ1-2, with no clear D. V dropped 4 bases and J dropped 2 bases, with 5 bases sitting between them. Germline CDR1 is SEHNR and CDR2 is FQNEAQ (reference sequence). CDR3 length: 12 amino acids. CDR3 nucleotides: TGTGCCAGCAGCTCCCCGAACTATGGCTACACCTTC. Translated: CASSSPNYGYTF.

The DNA of the CDR3 is TGCGCCAGCAGCTTCGCAGTTACCTACGAGCAGTACTTC. Its protein product is CASSFAVTYEQYF. This sequence joins TRBV5-1 and TRBJ2-7; D is ambiguous. The length of the CDR3 is 13 residues. The germline CDR1 and CDR2 sequences are SGHRS and YFSETQ. Trimming took off 2 bases at V and 2 bases at J, with 8 bases between the two ends. The full variable domain, rest sourced from reference TRBV5-1 and TRBJ2-7, is KAGVTQTPRYLIKTRGQQVTLSCSPISGHRSVSWYQQTPGQGLQFLFEYFSETQRNKGNFPGRFSGRQFSNSRSEMNVSTLELGDSALYLCASSFAVTYEQYFGPGTRLTVT.

Many counts were recorded for this clone. The V gene is TRBV7-2, the J gene TRBJ2-1; TRBD2 aligns across 8 bases. There are 15 residues in the CDR3. The germline gives CDR1 SGHTA, CDR2 FQGNSA. V shed 5 bases and J 4 bases; nucleotides not matched to a gene: 7. DNA of the CDR3: TGTGCCAGCAGCATACTAGCGGATTTTTACAATGAGCAGTTCTTC. Its translation: CASSILADFYNEQFF.

The chain joins TRBV19 to TRBJ2-7; D is possibly TRBD2 (5 bases). Trimming removed 2 bases at V and 3 bases at J, with 14 bases between. CDR1 LNHDA and CDR2 SQIVND come from the germline V gene (reference sequence). The CDR3 loop spans 15 amino acids. This chain's CDR3 is CASSILPGGDYEQYF. DNA of the CDR3: TGTGCCAGTAGTATATTACCAGGAGGCGACTACGAGCAGTACTTC.

This rearrangement joins TRBV5-4 to TRBJ1-1; D possibly corresponds to TRBD1 (5 bases). The CDR3 is made up of 14 amino acids. Trimming removed 0 bases from V and 7 bases from J, with 13 bases in between. Germline CDR1 SGHNT, CDR2 YYREEE (reference sequence). CDR3 loop: CASSLATGTDEAFF. In DNA, the CDR3 is TGTGCCAGCAGCTTGGCTACTGGGACCGATGAAGCTTTCTTT.

The rearrangement uses TRBV6-1 and TRBJ1-2; D is ambiguous. V was trimmed by 10 bases and J by 2 bases, leaving 11 bases between them. The germline V gene has CDR1 MNHNS and CDR2 SASEGT. The CDR3 sequence is 12 residues long. CDR3: CAIEGGNYGYTF. Written as DNA, the CDR3 is TGTGCCATCGAGGGTGGAAACTATGGCTACACCTTC.